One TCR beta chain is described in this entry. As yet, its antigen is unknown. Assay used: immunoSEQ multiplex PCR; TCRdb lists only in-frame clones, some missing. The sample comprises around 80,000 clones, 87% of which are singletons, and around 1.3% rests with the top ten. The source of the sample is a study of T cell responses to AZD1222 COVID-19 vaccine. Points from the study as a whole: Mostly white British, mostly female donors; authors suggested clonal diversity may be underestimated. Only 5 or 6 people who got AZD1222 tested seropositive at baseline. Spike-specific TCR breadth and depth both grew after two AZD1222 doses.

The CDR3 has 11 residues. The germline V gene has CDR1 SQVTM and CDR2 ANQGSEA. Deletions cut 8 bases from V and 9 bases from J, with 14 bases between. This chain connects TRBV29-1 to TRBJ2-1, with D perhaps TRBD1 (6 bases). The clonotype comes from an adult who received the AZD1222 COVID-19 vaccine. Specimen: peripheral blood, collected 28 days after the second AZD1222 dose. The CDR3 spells CSLGGVGEQFF. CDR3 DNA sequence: TGCAGCCTAGGGGGAGTCGGTGAGCAGTTCTTC.